Shown below are 29 T cell receptor beta chains from a single sample sequenced in a study of blood T cell repertoires in COVID-19. TCRdb keeps only in-frame clones here, not all; method: immunoSEQ multiplex PCR. The sample carries roughly 290,000 clones, about 91% recorded once. Input material: peripheral blood. The receptors were sampled from a woman in her fifties or sixties with acute or convalescent COVID-19.

J is TRBJ1-3 and V is TRBV9; 9 bases are a match to TRBD1. The V gene end was trimmed by 4 bases and the J gene end by 4 bases; junction bases not matched to a gene: 6. The germline gives CDR1 SGDLS, CDR2 YYNGEE. The CDR3 runs to 15 residues. The chain's CDR3 is CASSYTGGSGNTIYF. The CDR3, as DNA: TGTGCCAGCAGCTACACAGGGGGCTCAGGAAACACCATATATTTT.

This chain links TRBV9 with TRBJ2-2; 11 bases line up with TRBD2. The CDR3 runs to 16 residues. The germline V gene encodes CDR1 SGDLS and CDR2 YYNGEE. Unmatched junction bases numbered 3, after V lost 3 bases and J lost 2 bases. The CDR3 reads CASSGLAGGNTGELFF. The DNA of the CDR3 is TGTGCCAGCAGCGGGCTAGCGGGAGGTAACACCGGGGAGCTGTTTTTT. The whole variable domain, filled in from reference TRBV9 and TRBJ2-2, reads DSGVTQTPKHLITATGQRVTLRCSPRSGDLSVYWYQQSLDQGLQFLIQYYNGEERAKGNILERFSAQQFPDLHSELNLSSLELGDSALYFCASSGLAGGNTGELFFGEGSRLTVL.

This chain uses TRBV5-4 with TRBJ2-7; TRBD1 matches at 8 bases. Germline lookup yields CDR1 SGHNT and CDR2 YYREEE (reference sequence). Trimming cost V 0 bases and J 4 bases; bases outside gene matches: 3. This CDR3 is built from 14 residues. CDR3 sequence (DNA): TGTGCCAGCAGCTTGGTTGGACAGGGATACGAGCAGTACTTC. This sequence encodes CASSLVGQGYEQYF. Full variable domain (missing parts from reference TRBV5-4 and TRBJ2-7): ETGVTQSPTHLIKTRGQQVTLRCSSQSGHNTVSWYQQALGQGPQFIFQYYREEENGRGNFPPRFSGLQFPNYSSELNVNALELDDSALYLCASSLVGQGYEQYFGPGTRLTVT.

This clone was detected ten times or more. The same CDR3 is also encoded by other DNA sequences in this sample. This chain connects TRBV12-3 or TRBV12-4 to TRBJ1-2; perhaps TRBD1 as D (5 bases). The V end lost 3 bases, the J end lost 1 base, and 6 bases lay between the germline ends. The CDR3 sequence is 13 residues long. For the CDR3, the DNA is TGTGCCAGCAGTTTGGGGGGTAACTATGGCTACACCTTC. Its protein is CASSLGGNYGYTF.

V usage is TRBV7-8 and J usage is TRBJ2-5; possibly TRBD1 for D (6 bases). The CDR3 spans 14 residues. Germline V gene sequence: CDR1 SGHVS, CDR2 FQNEAQ. V was cut by 5 bases and J by 5 bases, with 15 bases left in between. Here the CDR3 DNA reads TGTGCCAGCAGCCTCAGGGGAACGGGGGAGACCCAGTACTTC. Translated: CASSLRGTGETQYF. The full variable domain, rest sourced from reference TRBV7-8 and TRBJ2-5, is GAGVSQSPRYKVAKRGQDVALRCDPISGHVSLFWYQQALGQGPEFLTYFQNEAQLDKSGLPSDRFFAERPEGSVSTLKIQRTQQEDSAVYLCASSLRGTGETQYFGPGTRLLVL.

The rearrangement joins TRBV4-1 to TRBJ1-1; perhaps TRBD1 as D (6 bases). This CDR3 comprises 13 residues. Germline V gene lookup returns CDR1 MGHRA and CDR2 YSYEKL. Trimming removed 8 bases from V and 6 bases from J, with 16 bases in between. In DNA form, the CDR3 reads TGCGCCAGCGTAAACAGGGCGGGCGCTGAAGCTTTCTTT. Protein sequence: CASVNRAGAEAFF.

The chain uses TRBV7-3 and TRBJ2-1, with 7 bases fitting TRBD2. CDR1 and CDR2 (germline): SGHTA, FQGTGA. Trimming took 5 bases from V and 5 from J; bases not matched to a gene: 3. This CDR3 has 13 residues. CDR3 sequence (DNA): TGTGCCAGCAGCCCGGGACTAAACAATGAGCAGTTCTTC. It specifies CASSPGLNNEQFF.

V and J are TRBV15 and TRBJ1-2; possibly TRBD1 for D (6 bases). V was cut by 1 base and J by 6 bases, with 15 bases left in between. Germline V gives CDR1 LNHNV, CDR2 YYDKDF (reference sequence). CDR3 length: 15 amino acids. The CDR3, as DNA: TGTGCCACCAGCAGAGCCGGGGGGCTTGGGAATGGCTACACCTTC. It is translated as CATSRAGGLGNGYTF. Full variable domain (outside the CDR3, taken from reference TRBV15 and TRBJ1-2): DAMVIQNPRYQVTQFGKPVTLSCSQTLNHNVMYWYQQKSSQAPKLLFHYYDKDFNNEADTPDNFQSRRPNTSFCFLDIRSPGLGDTAMYLCATSRAGGLGNGYTFGSGTRLTVV.

This chain uses TRBV29-1 with TRBJ1-1; 8 nucleotides match TRBD1. Trimming at V came to 3 bases and at J to 5 bases, leaving 11 bases not matched to a gene. Germline V gene data show CDR1 as SQVTM and CDR2 as ANQGSEA. This CDR3 has 15 amino acids. Written as DNA, the CDR3 is TGCAGCGTTGAGGGGGCCCCGGGACAGGAGACTGAAGCTTTCTTT. Translation: CSVEGAPGQETEAFF.

The chain recombines TRBV29-1 with TRBJ2-6; TRBD2 is a possible D gene (6 bases). The V and J ends lost 1 base and 2 bases respectively, with 6 bases between them. The CDR3 runs to 14 residues. Germline V CDR1 and CDR2: SQVTM, ANQGSEA. CDR3 nucleotide sequence: TGCAGCGTTGAAGGGGGGGCTGGGGCCAACGTCCTGACTTTC. Amino acid sequence: CSVEGGAGANVLTF.

In DNA form, the CDR3 reads TGTGCCAGCAGCCAGGGGCCAGACCCTGGGGCAGATACGCAGTATTTT. Residues: CASSQGPDPGADTQYF. The V call is TRBV7-2, the J call TRBJ2-3; tentative D call: TRBD1 (6 bases). CDR3 length equals 16 residues. Germline loops: CDR1 SGHTA, CDR2 FQGNSA. Between the trimmed V and J ends, which lost 5 bases and 4 bases, there was a span of 19 bases.

This chain uses TRBV19 with TRBJ2-7; 9 nucleotides line up with TRBD2. The CDR3 consists of 14 residues. Germline values: CDR1 LNHDA, CDR2 SQIVND (reference sequence). The V gene end was trimmed by 6 bases and the J gene end by 3 bases; junction bases not matched to a gene: 6. CDR3 nucleotide sequence: TGTGCCAGTAGCAGACTAGCGGACCACTACGAGCAGTACTTC. Encoded protein: CASSRLADHYEQYF.

The chain couples TRBV5-1 to TRBJ2-1, with 8 bases identical to TRBD2. Per germline, CDR1 SGHRS and CDR2 YFSETQ. The V gene end was trimmed by 4 bases and the J gene end by 2 bases; junction bases not matched to a gene: 5. The CDR3 has 15 residues. CDR3 DNA: TGCGCCAGCAGCCCAGGACTAGCCACCTACAATGAGCAGTTCTTC. Protein: CASSPGLATYNEQFF.

The rearrangement links TRBV2 to TRBJ1-2; no reliable D call. Per germline, CDR1 SNHLY and CDR2 FYNNEI. The CDR3 is made up of 12 amino acids. The germline V and J ends were trimmed by 3 bases and 4 bases, with 6 bases remaining between them. This chain's CDR3 is CASSDNSYGYTF. CDR3 DNA: TGTGCCAGCAGTGATAACAGCTATGGCTACACCTTC.

The J gene is TRBJ2-2, the V gene TRBV29-1; possibly TRBD2 for D (5 bases). With 7 bases removed from V and 5 bases from J, the gap between germline ends came to 14 bases. The CDR3 is 13 amino acids. Per the germline V gene, CDR1 is SQVTM and CDR2 is ANQGSEA. This CDR3 is CSAAKLGTGELFF. DNA for the CDR3: TGCAGCGCAGCTAAACTAGGAACCGGGGAGCTGTTTTTT.

This clone was counted only a few times. The chain employs TRBV4-3 and TRBJ2-6; D remains unclear. In germline, CDR1 is LGHNA, CDR2 YSLEER. This CDR3 has 17 amino acids. V lost 0 bases and J lost 0, with 9 bases in between. The chain's CDR3 is CASSQDRYLSGANVLTF. In DNA, the CDR3 is TGCGCCAGCAGCCAAGACAGGTACCTCTCTGGGGCCAACGTCCTGACTTTC.

The rearrangement uses TRBV4-1 and TRBJ2-5, with 15 bases identical to TRBD2. Germline V lookup: CDR1 MGHRA, CDR2 YSYEKL. V shed 3 bases, J shed 0 bases, and the junction held 2 bases outside the gene matches. This CDR3 has 17 amino acids. CDR3 in DNA: TGCGCCAGCAGCCACGGACTAGCGGGGGGGCACCAAGAGACCCAGTACTTC. Its translation is CASSHGLAGGHQETQYF.

As to this clone: The germline gene is not matched at one end of the junction; a read error may be the cause. The rearrangement uses TRBV6-5 and TRBJ2-5; D remains ambiguous. Germline V gene data show CDR1 as MNHEY and CDR2 as SVGAGI. The CDR3 runs 11 residues. As DNA, the CDR3 is TGTGCCAGCAGTTACCAGGAGACCCAGTACTTC. Its protein is CASSYQETQYF.

This chain links TRBV10-2 with TRBJ2-1; TRBD1 aligns across 8 bases. The CDR3 has 13 residues. Germline lookup yields CDR1 WSHSY and CDR2 SAAADI. With 6 bases clipped from V and 9 bases from J, the junction kept 7 bases outside the gene matches. The CDR3, as DNA: TGCGCCAGCAGCTTCGACAGGGGTAGTGAGCAGTTCTTC. Residues: CASSFDRGSEQFF.

This chain uses TRBV7-2 with TRBJ1-5, with D maybe TRBD1 (5 bases). V was trimmed by 3 bases and J by 6 bases, leaving 12 bases between them. Germline CDR1 and CDR2: SGHTA and FQGNSA. The CDR3 runs to 14 residues. The CDR3 protein is CASSFTGHGQPQHF. The DNA for the CDR3 is TGTGCCAGCAGCTTCACAGGTCATGGTCAGCCCCAGCATTTT.

CDR3 nucleotides: TGTGCCAGCAGTCCGGGACAGGGGACCTATGGCTACACCTTC. Its protein is CASSPGQGTYGYTF. The genes are TRBV6-5 and TRBJ1-2, with 10 bases fitting TRBD1. CDR1 is MNHEY and CDR2 is SVGAGI in the germline V gene. The V segment lost 5 bases and the J segment 4 bases; nucleotides outside the gene matches: 4. This CDR3 is 14 amino acids long.

The chain has TRBV5-5 and TRBJ1-3, with D perhaps matching TRBD1 (5 bases). The CDR3 is 13 amino acids. With 5 bases removed from V and 0 bases from J, the gap between germline ends came to 6 bases. Per germline, CDR1 SGHKS and CDR2 YYEKEE (reference sequence). The CDR3 coding sequence is TGTGCCAGCAGGACAGCCTCTGGAAACACCATATATTTT. It codes for CASRTASGNTIYF.

This chain links TRBV12-3 or TRBV12-4 with TRBJ2-7; D remains unclear. The CDR3 extends over 12 amino acids. Trimming took off 6 bases at V and 4 bases at J, with 10 bases between the two ends. CDR3 bases: TGTGCCAGCAGCTTCGCCCAGTACGAGCAGTACTTC. This translates into CASSFAQYEQYF.

The chain links TRBV25-1 to TRBJ1-6, with 10 bases matching TRBD1. The germline gives CDR1 MGHDK, CDR2 SYGVNS. Unmatched junction bases numbered 5, after V lost 2 bases and J lost 10 bases. The CDR3 covers 15 residues. CDR3 residues: CASSERQGARSPLHF. Here the CDR3 DNA reads TGTGCCAGCAGTGAACGACAGGGGGCAAGGTCACCCCTCCACTTT.

The chain couples TRBV2 to TRBJ2-2, with D maybe TRBD2 (6 bases). From germline, CDR1 is SNHLY and CDR2 FYNNEI. V was clipped by 8 bases and J by 6 bases, with 19 bases between them. The CDR3 length is 15 residues. CDR3 in DNA: TGTGCCAGCGGACGGGAGCGTAGTTATTCCGGGGAGCTGTTTTTT. Translated: CASGRERSYSGELFF.

A single count supports this clone. V is TRBV2 and J is TRBJ2-1, with D possibly being TRBD2 (7 bases). The CDR3 spans 14 residues. Germline CDR1 SNHLY, CDR2 FYNNEI. V was trimmed by 7 bases and J by 10 bases, leaving 20 bases between them. The CDR3, as DNA: TGTGCCAGCATGTGGGGGGGGCCTCTCAAAGAGCAGTTCTTC. This codes for CASMWGGPLKEQFF.

A few counts support this clone. V and J are TRBV5-6 and TRBJ1-5, with D tentatively TRBD1 (5 bases). CDR3 length: 14 residues. The ends were cut back, 2 bases at V and 3 bases at J, with 9 bases in the middle. Germline V gene lookup returns CDR1 SGHDT and CDR2 YYEEEE. CDR3 bases: TGTGCCAGCAGCTTAGGGGCTGTCAATCAGCCCCAGCATTTT. This translates into CASSLGAVNQPQHF.

This chain connects TRBV3-1 (or the pseudogene TRBV3-2) to TRBJ1-3; no firm D call. V lost 1 base, J lost 3 bases, and 16 bases lay in between. Germline CDR1 LGHDT, CDR2 YNNKEL (reference sequence). This CDR3 has 17 amino acids. The CDR3 DNA is TGTGCCAGCAGCCAAGTCGGGTCAGCCCCGGGTGGAAACACCATATATTTT. Translation: CASSQVGSAPGGNTIYF.

This chain uses TRBV28 with TRBJ2-3; D is uncertain. The CDR3 totals 15 residues. Germline CDR1 MDHEN, CDR2 SYDVKM. V was clipped by 5 bases and J by 0 bases, with 12 bases between them. Here the CDR3 reads CASSSGDSSTDTQYF. For the CDR3, the DNA is TGTGCCAGCAGTAGTGGTGACTCTAGCACAGATACGCAGTATTTT.